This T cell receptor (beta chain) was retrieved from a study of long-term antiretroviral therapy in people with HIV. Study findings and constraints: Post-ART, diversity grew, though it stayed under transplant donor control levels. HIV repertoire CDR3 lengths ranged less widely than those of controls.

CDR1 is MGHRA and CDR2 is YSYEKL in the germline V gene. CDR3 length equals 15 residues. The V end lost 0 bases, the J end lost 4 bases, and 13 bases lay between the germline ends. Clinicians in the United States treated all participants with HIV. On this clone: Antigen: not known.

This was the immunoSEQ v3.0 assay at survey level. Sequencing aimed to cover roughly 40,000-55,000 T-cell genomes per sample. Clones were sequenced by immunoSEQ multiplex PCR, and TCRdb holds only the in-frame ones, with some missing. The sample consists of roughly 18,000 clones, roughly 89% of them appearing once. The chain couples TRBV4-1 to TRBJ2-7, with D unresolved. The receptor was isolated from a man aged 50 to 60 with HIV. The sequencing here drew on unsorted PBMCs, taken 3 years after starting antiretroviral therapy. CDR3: CASSQDLGIGYEQYF. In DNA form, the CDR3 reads TGCGCCAGCAGCCAAGATCTAGGGATTGGATACGAGCAGTACTTC.